One and the same sample provided the 4 T cell receptor beta chains below, sequenced in a study of T cells in Graves' hyperthyroidism and ophthalmopathy. RNA transcripts provided the source from which TCR beta CDR3 regions were amplified. Carried out on the TCR CDR3, a first-round RT-PCR used the HTBI primer set. TCRdb reanalysed the multiplex PCR reads using MiXCR and keeps one entry per CDR3 protein. Of a few hundred thousand distinct CDR3 sequences in the sample, 22% were seen once. Sequencing was carried out using blood. These receptors were taken from a man aged 25 to 40 with Graves' ophthalmopathy.

The rearrangement links TRBV6-2 or TRBV6-3 to TRBJ2-2; 9 bases align to TRBD2. Germline V lookup: CDR1 MNHEY, CDR2 SVGEGT. With V trimmed by 4 bases and J by 5 bases, 5 bases remained unmatched. The CDR3 contains 15 residues. DNA of the CDR3: TGTGCCAGCAGTTCTAGCCTAGCGGGAACCGGGGAGCTGTTTTTT. This codes for CASSSSLAGTGELFF.

A few counts support this clonotype. The rearrangement links TRBV9 to TRBJ2-1; 15 bases line up with TRBD2. The CDR3 is 20 residues long. V lost 3 bases to trimming and J lost 1 base; unmatched junction nucleotides: 11. CDR1 is SGDLS, CDR2 YYNGEE, per germline. In nucleotides, the CDR3 is TGTGCCAGCAGCGGGTCTCGGACTAGCGGGAGGGCCAGGTCCTACAATGAGCAGTTCTTC. Translated, it gives CASSGSRTSGRARSYNEQFF.

This rearrangement joins TRBV14 to TRBJ2-1; no reliable D call. Germline CDR1 reads SGHDN; CDR2 reads FVKESK. Trimming pared 5 bases from V and 1 base from J, leaving 12 bases between. The CDR3 extends over 15 amino acids. For the CDR3, the DNA is TGTGCCAGCAGCGCTACCTATGGGTCCTACAATGAGCAGTTCTTC. Amino acids: CASSATYGSYNEQFF.

This clonotype was recorded a few times. This chain joins TRBV9 and TRBJ2-1; 7 nucleotides match TRBD1. V dropped 1 base and J dropped 2; count of bases not matched to a gene: 3. There are 15 residues in the CDR3. The germline gives CDR1 SGDLS, CDR2 YYNGEE. The CDR3, as DNA: TGTGCCAGCAGCGTAAGGGACAGTGCCTACAATGAGCAGTTCTTC. Protein sequence: CASSVRDSAYNEQFF.